These 19 T cell receptor beta chains came from one sample sequenced in a study of shared clonotypes between healthy human individuals. Sequencing was performed with immunoSEQ multiplex PCR; in TCRdb, only in-frame clones are kept and a portion is missing. The sample records some 2,000,000 clones, approximately 94% being singletons. Positively selected for CCR7, the CD45RO-negative cells used as naive CD8 cells excluded terminally differentiated effector memory CD45RA+ cells. Material for sequencing was naive CD8+ T cells sorted from blood. These receptors were collected from a man between 18 and 35 years old in good health.

Points on this clone: The same CDR3 also results from other DNA sequences found in this sample. The chain recombines TRBV9 with TRBJ2-3; D uncertain. This CDR3 is 14 amino acids long. Germline V gives CDR1 SGDLS, CDR2 YYNGEE. The V end was cut by 0 bases, the J end by 1 base, with 6 bases between. The CDR3 loop is CASSVVGGTDTQYF. CDR3 nucleotides: TGTGCCAGCAGCGTAGTTGGAGGCACAGATACGCAGTATTTT. The variable domain in full, with the rest retrieved from reference TRBV9 and TRBJ2-3, is DSGVTQTPKHLITATGQRVTLRCSPRSGDLSVYWYQQSLDQGLQFLIQYYNGEERAKGNILERFSAQQFPDLHSELNLSSLELGDSALYFCASSVVGGTDTQYFGPGTRLTVL.

To note about this clone: At the DNA level, this CDR3 is encoded by other sequences in the same sample as well. J is TRBJ2-7 and V is TRBV27; TRBD1 matches 8 bases. The ends lost 3 bases at V and 3 bases at J; junction bases unmatched: 4. In germline, CDR1 is MNHEY, CDR2 SMNVEV (reference sequence). The CDR3 runs to 14 residues. CDR3 sequence reads: CASSFSGGGYEQYF. Here the CDR3 DNA reads TGTGCCAGCAGTTTCTCAGGGGGCGGCTACGAGCAGTACTTC.

The J gene is TRBJ1-2, the V gene TRBV7-8; possibly TRBD1 for D (6 bases). The CDR3 contains 13 residues. CDR1 and CDR2 from the germline V gene are SGHVS and FQNEAQ. The V and J ends lost 1 base and 8 bases respectively, with 11 bases between them. The DNA of the CDR3 is TGTGCCAGCAGCTTAGGGGGGCAGGAGGGCTACACCTTC. Encoded protein: CASSLGGQEGYTF.

This chain uses TRBV10-3 with TRBJ2-7; D remains ambiguous. The CDR3 is 12 amino acids. V was shortened by 2 bases and J by 6 bases, with 8 bases between the two germline ends. Germline CDR1 is ENHRY and CDR2 is SYGVKD. CDR3 coding DNA: TGTGCCATCAGTGAGCCCCCCCGCGAGCAGTACTTC. Translating gives CAISEPPREQYF.

The CDR3: CASSRQTGWDYGYTF. DNA of the CDR3: TGTGCCAGCAGCCGACAGACAGGGTGGGACTATGGCTACACCTTC. The rearrangement uses TRBV7-9 and TRBJ1-2; 7 nucleotides align to TRBD1. Unmatched junction bases numbered 9, after V lost 5 bases and J lost 3 bases. The CDR3 has 15 residues. The germline gives CDR1 SEHNR, CDR2 FQNEAQ (reference sequence).

This chain connects TRBV2 to TRBJ2-3; the match to TRBD2 covers 9 bases. CDR1 is SNHLY and CDR2 is FYNNEI in the germline V gene. Trimming at V came to 9 bases and at J to 1 base, leaving 8 bases not matched to a gene. The CDR3 extends over 15 amino acids. The chain's CDR3 is CASPRPSGGTDTQYF. DNA for the CDR3: TGTGCCAGTCCGAGGCCTAGCGGGGGCACAGATACGCAGTATTTT.

The rearrangement links TRBV27 to TRBJ2-5, with TRBD2 matching over 9 bases. This CDR3 spans 18 amino acids. CDR1 is MNHEY, CDR2 SMNVEV, per germline (reference sequence). V gave up 5 bases and J gave up 5 bases; unmatched junction bases: 18. The CDR3 DNA is TGTGCCAGCAGTCTACTCCCTGGGATAGCGGGGGAAGTGGAGACCCAGTACTTC. This sequence encodes CASSLLPGIAGEVETQYF.

As DNA, the CDR3 is TGTGCCTGGAGTGAGTTTGGACTAAGATTCGTGGGCGAGCAGTACTTC. It yields the protein CAWSEFGLRFVGEQYF. V usage is TRBV30 and J usage is TRBJ2-7; D perhaps matches TRBD2 (6 bases). This CDR3 spans 16 amino acids. Looked up from germline, CDR1 is GTSNPN and CDR2 is SVGIG (reference sequence). The V gene lost 1 base and the J gene lost 6 bases, with 22 bases spanning the gap.

The chain carries TRBV9 and TRBJ2-7; possibly TRBD2 for D (6 bases). Germline V gives CDR1 SGDLS, CDR2 YYNGEE. There are 14 residues in the CDR3. Trimming removed 4 bases from V and 1 base from J, with 12 bases in between. The CDR3 loop is CASSPSGESYEQYF. CDR3 nucleotides: TGTGCCAGCAGCCCCTCGGGGGAATCCTACGAGCAGTACTTC.

The V and J genes are TRBV7-9 and TRBJ2-5; D gene uncertain. This CDR3 has 15 amino acids. CDR1 is SEHNR and CDR2 is FQNEAQ in the germline V gene (reference sequence). With 2 bases removed from V and 5 bases from J, the gap between germline ends came to 15 bases. CDR3: CASSLYGGIGETQYF. The CDR3 DNA reads TGTGCCAGCAGCTTATATGGTGGGATTGGGGAGACCCAGTACTTC.

The chain employs TRBV7-9 and TRBJ2-7; TRBD2 is a possible D gene (6 bases). Trimming cost V 0 bases and J 5 bases, with 14 bases left between them. This CDR3 comprises 15 residues. CDR1 and CDR2 from the germline V gene are SEHNR and FQNEAQ (reference sequence). The CDR3 protein is CASSLAHDWGDEQYF. Written as DNA, the CDR3 is TGTGCCAGCAGCTTAGCGCACGATTGGGGGGACGAGCAGTACTTC.

The chain combines TRBV2 with TRBJ1-1, with no clear D. Germline CDR1 is SNHLY and CDR2 is FYNNEI. V was cut by 9 bases and J by 0 bases, with 5 bases left in between. This CDR3 contains 11 residues. CDR3 loop: CARRMNTEAFF. The CDR3 DNA reads as TGTGCCAGGCGAATGAACACTGAAGCTTTCTTT.

The chain employs TRBV4-3 and TRBJ2-2; tentatively, D is TRBD1 or TRBD2 (5 bases each). With 0 bases removed from V and 6 bases from J, the gap between germline ends came to 14 bases. The CDR3 length is 16 residues. Germline CDR1 reads LGHNA; CDR2 reads YSLEER. The CDR3 DNA follows: TGCGCCAGCAGCCAAGACGGGACCGGATCGCCCGGGGAGCTGTTTTTT. Translated: CASSQDGTGSPGELFF.

This clone occurred once. Here the CDR3 DNA reads TGTGCCAGCAGCCCTCAACGGGGCAGCACAGATACGCAGTATTTT. This gives the protein CASSPQRGSTDTQYF. V is TRBV6-5 and J is TRBJ2-3; D is perhaps TRBD1 or TRBD2 (5 bases each). This CDR3 contains 15 residues. The ends were cut back, 6 bases at V and 0 bases at J, with 13 bases in the middle. The germline V gene has CDR1 MNHEY and CDR2 SVGAGI.

The rearrangement links TRBV27 to TRBJ2-7, with D perhaps TRBD2 (5 bases). CDR1 and CDR2 (germline): MNHEY, SMNVEV (reference sequence). Trimming removed 6 bases from V and 1 base from J, with 10 bases in between. The CDR3 runs 13 residues. CDR3 nucleotide sequence: TGTGCCAGCAGCACCGGGAAATCCTACGAGCAGTACTTC. Translated, it gives CASSTGKSYEQYF.

This clone was observed a few times. This chain uses TRBV29-1 with TRBJ1-5; 8 positions match TRBD1. Trimming removed 6 bases from V and 7 bases from J; junction bases left unmatched: 8. This CDR3 region has 13 residues. CDR1 and CDR2 from the germline V gene are SQVTM and ANQGSEA. For the CDR3, the DNA is TGCAGCGTCCTGACAGGGGATGGACAGCCCCAGCATTTT. This codes for CSVLTGDGQPQHF.

The V and J genes are TRBV18 and TRBJ1-2; 7 bases are shared with TRBD1. The CDR3 length is 18 residues. The V and J ends lost 3 bases and 8 bases, in that order; junction bases with no gene match: 21. The V gene's germline CDR1 is KGHSH and CDR2 LQKENI. The CDR3 region is CASSPRFGTAELHLGYTF. Here the CDR3 DNA reads TGTGCCAGCTCACCGAGGTTCGGGACAGCCGAATTACATCTGGGCTACACCTTC.

Only one count was recorded for this clone. DNA of the CDR3: TGTGCCAGCAGCTTGGCCCCGGGGGGATACAATGAGCAGTTCTTC. The encoded protein is CASSLAPGGYNEQFF. The rearrangement joins TRBV7-3 to TRBJ2-1, with 7 bases matching TRBD2. From germline, CDR1 is SGHTA and CDR2 FQGTGA. Trimming took 3 bases from V and 4 from J; bases not matched to a gene: 6. This CDR3 comprises 15 residues.

This clone was seen once. The chain couples TRBV11-2 to TRBJ2-7; D not certain. This CDR3 contains 12 residues. Germline-derived CDR1 and CDR2 are SGHAT and FQNNGV. Trimming took off 7 bases at V and 7 bases at J, with 14 bases between the two ends. CDR3 amino acids: CASTEIGPEQYF. The CDR3 nucleotides read TGTGCCAGCACGGAGATAGGACCTGAGCAGTACTTC.